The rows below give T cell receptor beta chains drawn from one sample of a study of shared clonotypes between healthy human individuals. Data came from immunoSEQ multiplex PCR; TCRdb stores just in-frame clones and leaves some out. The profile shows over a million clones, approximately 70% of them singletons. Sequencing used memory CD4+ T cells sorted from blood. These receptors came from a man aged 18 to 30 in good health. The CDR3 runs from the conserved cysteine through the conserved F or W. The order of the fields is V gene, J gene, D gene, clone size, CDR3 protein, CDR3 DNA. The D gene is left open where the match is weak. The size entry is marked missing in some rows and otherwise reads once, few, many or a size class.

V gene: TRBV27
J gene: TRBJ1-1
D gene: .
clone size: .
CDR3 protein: CATLSRTENTEAFF
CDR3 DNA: TGTGCCACCTTATCGCGGACAGAGAACACTGAAGCTTTCTTT

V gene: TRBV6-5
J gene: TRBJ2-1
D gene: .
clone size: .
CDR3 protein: CASSTPLSEQFF
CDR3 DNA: TGTGCCAGCAGTACCCCTTTATCTGAGCAGTTCTTC

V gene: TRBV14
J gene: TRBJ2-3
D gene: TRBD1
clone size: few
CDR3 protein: CASSRRTGALRRGDTQYF
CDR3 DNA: TGTGCCAGCAGCCGGAGGACAGGGGCGCTGAGGCGAGGAGATACGCAGTATTTT

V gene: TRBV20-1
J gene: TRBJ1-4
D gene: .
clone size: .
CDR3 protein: CSARGNEKLFF
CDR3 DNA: TGCAGTGCTAGGGGTAATGAAAAACTGTTTTTT

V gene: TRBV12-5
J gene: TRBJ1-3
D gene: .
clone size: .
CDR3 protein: CASGLGGGSGNTIYF
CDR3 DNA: TGTGCTAGTGGTTTGGGGGGAGGCTCTGGAAACACCATATATTTT

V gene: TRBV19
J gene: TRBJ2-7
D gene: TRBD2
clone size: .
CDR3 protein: CASSIATAGGMYEQYF
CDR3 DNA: TGTGCCAGTAGTATAGCCACAGCGGGGGGTATGTACGAGCAGTACTTC

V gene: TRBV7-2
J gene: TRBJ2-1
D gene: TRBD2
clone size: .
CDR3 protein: CASSLAGLAGFNEQFF
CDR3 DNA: TGTGCCAGCAGCTTAGCGGGACTAGCGGGATTCAATGAGCAGTTCTTC

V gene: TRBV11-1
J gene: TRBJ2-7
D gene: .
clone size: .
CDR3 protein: CASSLLPGPRRSEQYF
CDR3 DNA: TGTGCCAGCAGCTTACTTCCGGGTCCGAGGCGTAGCGAGCAGTACTTC

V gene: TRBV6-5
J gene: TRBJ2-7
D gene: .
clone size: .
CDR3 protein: CASGFQEIPSYEQYF
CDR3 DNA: TGTGCCAGCGGATTTCAGGAGATCCCGTCCTACGAGCAGTACTTC

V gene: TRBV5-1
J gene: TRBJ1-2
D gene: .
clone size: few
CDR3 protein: CASSLAAGTVKDGYTF
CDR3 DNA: TGCGCCAGCAGCTTGGCCGCCGGGACCGTTAAGGATGGCTACACCTTC

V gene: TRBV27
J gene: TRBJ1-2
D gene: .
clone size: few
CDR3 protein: CASSLGKGLGYTF
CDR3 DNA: TGTGCCAGCAGTTTGGGTAAAGGGCTCGGCTACACCTTC

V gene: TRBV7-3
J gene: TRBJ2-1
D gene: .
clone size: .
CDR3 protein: CASSEDASYNEQFF
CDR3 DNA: TGTGCCAGCAGCGAGGACGCCTCCTACAATGAGCAGTTCTTC

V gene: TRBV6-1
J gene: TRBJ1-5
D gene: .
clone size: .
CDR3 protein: CASRGGQNQPQHF
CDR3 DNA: TGTGCCAGCAGAGGTGGACAGAATCAGCCCCAGCATTTT

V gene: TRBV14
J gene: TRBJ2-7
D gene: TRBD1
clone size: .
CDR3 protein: CASSQAGTGGIFEQYF
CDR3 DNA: TGTGCCAGCAGCCAAGCAGGGACAGGGGGCATTTTCGAGCAGTACTTC

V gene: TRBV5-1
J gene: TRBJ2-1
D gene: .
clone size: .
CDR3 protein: CASSMGPRIGGNEQFF
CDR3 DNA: TGCGCCAGCAGCATGGGACCGCGTATCGGGGGCAATGAGCAGTTCTTC

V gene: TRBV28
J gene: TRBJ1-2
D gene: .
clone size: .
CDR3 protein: CASSLISLGYTF
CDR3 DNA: TGTGCCAGCAGCTTGATAAGCTTGGGCTACACCTTC

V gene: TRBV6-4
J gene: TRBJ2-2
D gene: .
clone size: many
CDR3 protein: CASTTSGGTGELFF
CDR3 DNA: TGTGCCAGCACCACCTCCGGGGGAACCGGGGAGCTGTTTTTT

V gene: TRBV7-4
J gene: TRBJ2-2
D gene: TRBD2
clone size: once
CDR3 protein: CASSVPLTSGSSNTGELFF
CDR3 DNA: TGTGCCAGCAGCGTACCCCTAACTAGCGGGAGTTCGAACACCGGGGAGCTGTTTTTT

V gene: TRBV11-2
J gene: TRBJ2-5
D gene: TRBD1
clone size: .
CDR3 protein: CASSSNAGTGGADQETQYF
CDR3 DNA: TGTGCCAGCAGCTCTAACGCCGGGACAGGGGGCGCGGACCAAGAGACCCAGTACTTC

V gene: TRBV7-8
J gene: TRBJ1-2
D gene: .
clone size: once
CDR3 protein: CASSLDRGRTSGYTF
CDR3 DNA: TGTGCCAGCAGCTTAGATCGGGGAAGGACGAGTGGCTACACCTTC

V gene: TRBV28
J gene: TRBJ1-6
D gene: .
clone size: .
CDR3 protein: CASSPGTNNSPLHF
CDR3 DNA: TGTGCCAGCAGTCCCGGGACAAATAATTCACCCCTCCACTTT

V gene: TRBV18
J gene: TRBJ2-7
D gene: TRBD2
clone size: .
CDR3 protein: CASSVRGVQNEQYF
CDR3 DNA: TGTGCCAGCTCAGTGCGGGGGGTCCAAAACGAGCAGTACTTC

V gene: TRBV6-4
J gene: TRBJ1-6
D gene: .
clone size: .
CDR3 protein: CASSDRFNSPLHF
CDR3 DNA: TGTGCCAGCAGTGACAGATTTAATTCACCCCTCCACTTT

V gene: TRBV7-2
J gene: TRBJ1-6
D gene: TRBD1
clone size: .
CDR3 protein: CASSLGTGYSPLHF
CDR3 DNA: TGTGCCAGCAGCTTGGGGACAGGGTATTCACCCCTCCACTTT

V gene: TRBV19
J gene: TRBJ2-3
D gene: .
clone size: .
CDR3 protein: CASSLSGTDTQYF
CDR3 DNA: TGTGCCAGTAGTTTGTCGGGAACAGATACGCAGTATTTT

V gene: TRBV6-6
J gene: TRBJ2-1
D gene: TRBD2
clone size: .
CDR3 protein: CASSWGLARGNEQFF
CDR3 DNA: TGTGCCAGCAGTTGGGGACTAGCGCGCGGCAATGAGCAGTTCTTC

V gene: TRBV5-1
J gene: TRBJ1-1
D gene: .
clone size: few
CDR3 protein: CASSLDSGGLGAFF
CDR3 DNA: TGCGCCAGCAGCTTGGATTCGGGGGGTTTAGGAGCTTTCTTT

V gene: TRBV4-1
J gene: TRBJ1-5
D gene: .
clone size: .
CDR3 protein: CASSQESTVNQPQHF
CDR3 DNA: TGCGCCAGCAGCCAAGAGTCGACGGTTAATCAGCCCCAGCATTTT

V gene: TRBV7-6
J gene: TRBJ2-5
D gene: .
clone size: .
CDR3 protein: CASSFIYYGPKRVSGQETQYF
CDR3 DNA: TGTGCCAGCAGCTTTATTTATTATGGACCTAAACGGGTGTCGGGCCAAGAGACCCAGTACTTC

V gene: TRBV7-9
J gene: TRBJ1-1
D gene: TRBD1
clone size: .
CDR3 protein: CASSLARIGTDEAFF
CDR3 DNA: TGTGCCAGCAGCTTAGCGAGAATCGGGACAGATGAAGCTTTCTTT

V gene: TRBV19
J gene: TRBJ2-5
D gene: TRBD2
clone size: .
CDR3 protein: CASSMGLAGGIGETQYF
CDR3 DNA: TGTGCCAGTAGTATGGGGCTAGCGGGAGGAATCGGAGAGACCCAGTACTTC

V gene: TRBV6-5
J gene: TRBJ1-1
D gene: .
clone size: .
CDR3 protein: CASSYTPTTEAFF
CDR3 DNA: TGTGCCAGCAGTTACACACCGACTACTGAAGCTTTCTTT

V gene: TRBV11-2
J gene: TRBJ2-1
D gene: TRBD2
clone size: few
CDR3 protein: CASSALIAGVYNEQFF
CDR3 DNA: TGTGCCAGCAGCGCTCTTATAGCGGGAGTCTACAATGAGCAGTTCTTC

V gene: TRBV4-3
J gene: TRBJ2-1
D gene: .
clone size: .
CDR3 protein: CASSRGEARNEQFF
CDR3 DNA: TGCGCCAGCAGCCGAGGAGAGGCCCGCAATGAGCAGTTCTTC

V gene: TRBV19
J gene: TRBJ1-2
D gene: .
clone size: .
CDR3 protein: CASSQAWGFNYGYTF
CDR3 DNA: TGTGCCAGTAGTCAAGCTTGGGGGTTCAACTATGGCTACACCTTC

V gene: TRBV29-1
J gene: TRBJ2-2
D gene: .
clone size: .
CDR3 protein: CSAENTGELFF
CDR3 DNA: TGCAGCGCGGAGAACACCGGGGAGCTGTTTTTT

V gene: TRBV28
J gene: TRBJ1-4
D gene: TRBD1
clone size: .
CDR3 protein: CASSPPGQGSEKLFF
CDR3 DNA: TGTGCCAGCAGTCCTCCGGGACAGGGCTCTGAAAAACTGTTTTTT

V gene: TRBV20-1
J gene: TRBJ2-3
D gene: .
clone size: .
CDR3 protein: CSAKRADTQYF
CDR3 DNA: TGCAGTGCCAAGAGGGCAGATACGCAGTATTTT

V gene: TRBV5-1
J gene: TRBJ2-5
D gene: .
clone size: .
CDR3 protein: CASSPDNEETQYF
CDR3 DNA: TGCGCCAGCAGCCCGGACAATGAAGAGACCCAGTACTTC

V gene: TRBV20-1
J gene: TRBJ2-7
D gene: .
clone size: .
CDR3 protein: CSATWGYEQYF
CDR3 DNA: TGCAGTGCCACTTGGGGGTACGAGCAGTACTTC

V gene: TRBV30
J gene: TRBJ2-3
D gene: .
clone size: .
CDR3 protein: CAWSVGGGNTDTQYF
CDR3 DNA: TGTGCCTGGAGTGTCGGCGGCGGGAATACAGATACGCAGTATTTT

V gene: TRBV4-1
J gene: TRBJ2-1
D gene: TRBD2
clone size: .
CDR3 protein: CASSQRSVAGGSEQFF
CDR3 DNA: TGCGCCAGCAGCCAACGGTCAGTAGCGGGAGGATCTGAGCAGTTCTTC

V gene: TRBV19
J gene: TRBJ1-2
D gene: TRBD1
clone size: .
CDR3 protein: CASTDQGAIYGYTF
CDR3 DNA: TGTGCCAGTACCGACCAGGGGGCGATCTATGGCTACACCTTC

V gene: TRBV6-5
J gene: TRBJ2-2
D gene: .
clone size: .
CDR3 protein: CASSKGFANTGELFF
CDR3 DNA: TGTGCCAGCAGTAAGGGGTTCGCGAACACCGGGGAGCTGTTTTTT

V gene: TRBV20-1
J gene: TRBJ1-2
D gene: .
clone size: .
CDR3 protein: CSARDAGYTF
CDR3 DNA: TGCAGTGCTAGAGATGCTGGCTACACCTTC

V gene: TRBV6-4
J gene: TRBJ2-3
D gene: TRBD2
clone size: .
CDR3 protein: CASSDSPGGADTQYF
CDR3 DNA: TGTGCCAGCAGTGACTCGCCGGGGGGGGCAGATACGCAGTATTTT

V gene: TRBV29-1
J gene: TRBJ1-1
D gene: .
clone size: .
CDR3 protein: CSARLNTEAFF
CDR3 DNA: TGCAGCGCCAGACTTAACACTGAAGCTTTCTTT

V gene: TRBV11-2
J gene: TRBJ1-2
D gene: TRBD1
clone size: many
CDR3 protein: CASRGQGNYGYTF
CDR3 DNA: TGTGCCAGCAGGGGACAGGGGAACTATGGCTACACCTTC

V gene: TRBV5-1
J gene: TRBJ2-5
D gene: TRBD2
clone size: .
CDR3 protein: CASSLGLAVNEETQYF
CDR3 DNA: TGCGCCAGCAGCTTGGGACTAGCGGTAAATGAAGAGACCCAGTACTTC

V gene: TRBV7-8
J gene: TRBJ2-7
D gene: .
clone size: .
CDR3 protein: CASSLGGNYYEQYF
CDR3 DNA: TGTGCCAGCAGCTTAGGGGGGAATTACTACGAGCAGTACTTC